Below, 26 T cell receptor beta chains from the same sample are listed, as sequenced in a study of shared clonotypes between healthy human individuals. The assay was immunoSEQ multiplex PCR, and TCRdb's table has in-frame clones only and misses some. Of some 2,100,000 clones in the sample, around 95% were seen once. The specimen sequenced was naive CD4+ T cells sorted from blood. Subset of the sample: CD45RA+ positively selected. The receptors shown here come from a man between 18 and 29 years old in good health.

The V and J genes are TRBV10-3 and TRBJ2-7, with 9 bases that match TRBD2. Germline assignment: CDR1 ENHRY and CDR2 SYGVKD. The length of the CDR3 is 15 residues. V shed 6 bases, J shed 6 bases, and the junction held 12 bases outside the gene matches. The CDR3 reads CAIRAFGGRGSEQYF. The CDR3 DNA follows: TGTGCCATCAGAGCCTTTGGCGGGAGGGGTTCCGAGCAGTACTTC.

The J gene is TRBJ1-5, the V gene TRBV2; unclear D gene. Germline lookup yields CDR1 SNHLY and CDR2 FYNNEI. The CDR3 contains 17 residues. The V and J ends lost 3 bases and 6 bases respectively, with 21 bases between them. The CDR3 DNA reads as TGTGCCAGCAGTGACTTACCCCACGTAGGGCTCGGTCAGCCCCAGCATTTT. Its protein is CASSDLPHVGLGQPQHF. The full variable domain, completed using reference TRBV2 and TRBJ1-5, is EPEVTQTPSHQVTQMGQEVILRCVPISNHLYFYWYRQILGQKVEFLVSFYNNEISEKSEIFDDQFSVERPDGSNFTLKIRSTKLEDSAMYFCASSDLPHVGLGQPQHFGDGTRLSIL.

V is TRBV5-4 and J is TRBJ1-2, with no clear D. V was cut by 7 bases and J by 0 bases, with 10 bases left in between. Germline loops: CDR1 SGHNT, CDR2 YYREEE (reference sequence). The CDR3 sequence is 13 residues long. CDR3 DNA: TGTGCCAGCGAAGTCGGATCTAACTATGGCTACACCTTC. It translates to CASEVGSNYGYTF.

J is TRBJ1-4 and V is TRBV2; D gene ambiguous. The CDR3 is 14 residues long. Looked up from germline, CDR1 is SNHLY and CDR2 is FYNNEI. Between the trimmed V and J ends, which lost 2 bases and 4 bases, there was a span of 8 bases. For the CDR3, the DNA is TGTGCCAGCAGTGAAATACACGATAATGAAAAACTGTTTTTT. Protein sequence: CASSEIHDNEKLFF.

This clone was seen once. V is TRBV5-6 and J is TRBJ2-3, with 9 bases identical to TRBD2. Per germline, CDR1 SGHDT and CDR2 YYEEEE. The CDR3 loop spans 15 amino acids. The V segment lost 3 bases and the J segment 2 bases; nucleotides outside the gene matches: 4. The CDR3 DNA is TGTGCCAGCAGCTCCTTAGCGGGAGACACAGATACGCAGTATTTT. Protein sequence: CASSSLAGDTDTQYF.

J is TRBJ2-1 and V is TRBV10-3; 8 bases line up with TRBD2. V was clipped by 0 bases and J by 15 bases; unmatched bases: 10. This CDR3 comprises 14 residues. Germline V gene data show CDR1 as ENHRY and CDR2 as SYGVKD. The chain's CDR3 is CAISESNQRGSPFF. The DNA of the CDR3 is TGTGCCATCAGTGAGTCGAATCAGCGGGGGAGCCCGTTCTTC.

The gene calls are TRBV6-6 and TRBJ2-7; D perhaps matches TRBD1 (5 bases). V shed 6 bases and J shed 7 bases, with 10 bases lying between them. Germline loops: CDR1 MNHNY, CDR2 SVGAGI (reference sequence). The CDR3 contains 11 residues. CDR3: CASSRQQEQYF. CDR3 nucleotide sequence: TGTGCCAGCAGCCGACAGCAAGAGCAGTACTTC.

This sequence joins TRBV5-4 and TRBJ2-7; 9 positions agree with TRBD1. Trimming at V came to 2 bases and at J to 3 bases, leaving 12 bases not matched to a gene. CDR3 length: 17 amino acids. Germline values: CDR1 SGHNT, CDR2 YYREEE (reference sequence). The CDR3 here is CASSFDPTGTGSYEQYF. CDR3 bases: TGTGCCAGCAGCTTTGACCCAACCGGGACAGGGAGCTACGAGCAGTACTTC.

This sequence joins TRBV27 and TRBJ2-7; D unclear. CDR1 and CDR2 (germline): MNHEY, SMNVEV (reference sequence). This CDR3 has 15 amino acids. The V end lost 8 bases, the J end lost 2 bases, and 19 bases lay between the germline ends. The CDR3 loop is CASPQRRSIPYEQYF. As DNA, the CDR3 is TGTGCCAGCCCCCAGCGCAGGTCTATTCCCTACGAGCAGTACTTC.

V is TRBV10-1 and J is TRBJ2-3; 13 positions match TRBD2. CDR3 size: 14 residues. V shed 10 bases, J shed 4 bases, and the junction held 5 bases outside the gene matches. The germline V gene has CDR1 WNHNN and CDR2 SYGVQD (reference sequence). The DNA for the CDR3 is TGCGCCAAGACTAGCGGGGGGAGGGCAGATACGCAGTATTTT. Its translation is CAKTSGGRADTQYF.

This sequence joins TRBV10-3 and TRBJ2-2; TRBD1 matches at 8 bases. The junction had 3 bases not matched to a gene; V was cut back by 7 bases and J by 5 bases. The CDR3 consists of 13 residues. The V gene's germline CDR1 is ENHRY and CDR2 SYGVKD. The CDR3 DNA follows: TGTGCCATCAACACAGGGGGAACCGGGGAGCTGTTTTTT. Its translation is CAINTGGTGELFF.

The rearrangement joins TRBV10-3 to TRBJ1-1; no clear D gene. The CDR3 length is 16 residues. V was cut by 5 bases and J by 5 bases, with 21 bases left in between. Looked up from germline, CDR1 is ENHRY and CDR2 is SYGVKD. As DNA, the CDR3 is TGTGCCATCAGTCCGGACCCTGGCCGAGCTTGGACTGAAGCTTTCTTT. Residues: CAISPDPGRAWTEAFF.

The chain recombines TRBV7-8 with TRBJ1-5; 7 bases map to TRBD1. Germline trimming cut 5 bases from V and 5 bases from J; bases unmatched to any gene: 9. Germline lookup yields CDR1 SGHVS and CDR2 FQNEAQ. The CDR3 length is 15 residues. In DNA form, the CDR3 reads TGTGCCAGCAGCCCTAGTGGGACAGTGGATCAGCCCCAGCATTTT. It is translated as CASSPSGTVDQPQHF. The variable domain in full, with the rest retrieved from reference TRBV7-8 and TRBJ1-5, is GAGVSQSPRYKVAKRGQDVALRCDPISGHVSLFWYQQALGQGPEFLTYFQNEAQLDKSGLPSDRFFAERPEGSVSTLKIQRTQQEDSAVYLCASSPSGTVDQPQHFGDGTRLSIL.

This chain joins TRBV4-1 and TRBJ2-2; D is perhaps TRBD1 (6 bases). CDR1 MGHRA and CDR2 YSYEKL come from the germline V gene. This CDR3 contains 18 residues. Trimming took 5 bases from V and 0 from J, leaving 19 bases between them. CDR3 DNA sequence: TGCGCCAGCAGCGACCCGGCCCCGGGACACCCGAACACCGGGGAGCTGTTTTTT. Translated: CASSDPAPGHPNTGELFF.

This chain uses TRBV9 with TRBJ2-7; perhaps TRBD1 as D (6 bases). This CDR3 region has 13 residues. Germline lookup yields CDR1 SGDLS and CDR2 YYNGEE. Trimming took off 3 bases at V and 3 bases at J, with 10 bases between the two ends. The CDR3 DNA follows: TGTGCCAGCAGCGCGACAGGTTTCTACGAGCAGTACTTC. It encodes CASSATGFYEQYF.

The V gene is TRBV18, the J gene TRBJ2-7; D may be TRBD1 (5 bases). This CDR3 contains 15 residues. The V gene lost 3 bases and the J gene lost 6 bases, with 18 bases spanning the gap. CDR1 is KGHSH and CDR2 is LQKENI in the germline V gene. For the CDR3, the DNA is TGTGCCAGCTCACCCCCTTCGTTGCAGGGTGGCGAGCAGTACTTC. Protein: CASSPPSLQGGEQYF.

This chain joins TRBV30 and TRBJ2-2; D may be TRBD2 (6 bases). Germline V gene lookup returns CDR1 GTSNPN and CDR2 SVGIG (reference sequence). This CDR3 is built from 15 residues. V was trimmed by 0 bases and J by 1 base, leaving 9 bases between them. CDR3 protein: CAWSVPGRNTGELFF. In nucleotides, the CDR3 is TGTGCCTGGAGTGTACCCGGGAGGAACACCGGGGAGCTGTTTTTT.

The V and J genes are TRBV19 and TRBJ1-6, with TRBD1 matching over 7 bases. V lost 3 bases and J lost 7; bases outside the gene matches: 3. This CDR3 is 14 amino acids long. In germline, CDR1 is LNHDA, CDR2 SQIVND (reference sequence). The CDR3 reads CASSIGTVNSPLHF. The DNA for the CDR3 is TGTGCCAGTAGTATCGGGACAGTAAATTCACCCCTCCACTTT.

Concerning this clone: Other nucleotide sequences in the sample specify the same CDR3. This rearrangement joins TRBV20-1 to TRBJ2-5; D gene ambiguous. The V and J ends lost 6 bases and 5 bases respectively, with 10 bases between them. Per the germline V gene, CDR1 is DFQATT and CDR2 is SNEGSKA (reference sequence). The CDR3 consists of 11 residues. CDR3 bases: TGCAGTGCCCTACCACGGGAGACCCAGTACTTC. Amino acids: CSALPRETQYF.

This chain joins TRBV21-1 and TRBJ1-2. TRBV21-1 corresponds to a pseudogene. This CDR3 comprises 15 residues. For the CDR3, the DNA is TGTGCCAGCAGCACCGCGAGCTTCAAGGGCCATGGCTACACCTTC. Translation: CASSTASFKGHGYTF.

This clone was detected once. In nucleotides, the CDR3 is TGTGCCAGCAGTTCTTCAGGGGGCGCGAACTATGGCTACACCTTC. Residues: CASSSSGGANYGYTF. The V gene is TRBV5-6, the J gene TRBJ1-2; 8 bases are shared with TRBD1. V lost 5 bases and J lost 2; bases outside the gene matches: 8. Germline lookup yields CDR1 SGHDT and CDR2 YYEEEE. This CDR3 region has 15 residues.

The rearrangement joins TRBV10-1 to TRBJ2-2, with D tentatively TRBD2 (7 bases). The CDR3 covers 16 residues. The germline V gene has CDR1 WNHNN and CDR2 SYGVQD (reference sequence). V was shortened by 3 bases and J by 1 base, with 12 bases between the two germline ends. The CDR3 nucleotides are TGCGCCAGCAGTGACGGGGGGCAGGGGAACACCGGGGAGCTGTTTTTT. As protein: CASSDGGQGNTGELFF.

About this clone: This specimen includes other DNA sequences encoding the same CDR3. This chain links TRBV7-9 with TRBJ1-1, with a tentative D call TRBD1 (5 bases). CDR1 and CDR2 (germline): SEHNR, FQNEAQ (reference sequence). Trimming removed 5 bases at V and 4 bases at J, with 11 bases between. The CDR3 is 13 amino acids. Here the CDR3 DNA reads TGTGCCAGCAGCCTTACAGGCTCCACTGAAGCTTTCTTT. This codes for CASSLTGSTEAFF.

The rearrangement joins TRBV7-2 to TRBJ2-5, with 7 bases lining up with TRBD2. The CDR3 runs to 15 residues. Germline V gene lookup returns CDR1 SGHTA and CDR2 FQGNSA. The V and J ends lost 5 bases and 1 base, in that order; junction bases with no gene match: 7. This chain's CDR3 is CASSQLGEGQETQYF. CDR3 nucleotides: TGTGCCAGCAGCCAACTGGGGGAGGGCCAAGAGACCCAGTACTTC.

The chain is built from TRBV19 and TRBJ1-5; TRBD1 is a possible D gene (5 bases). V was shortened by 6 bases and J by 3 bases, with 15 bases between the two germline ends. Germline lookup yields CDR1 LNHDA and CDR2 SQIVND (reference sequence). The CDR3 has 15 amino acids. DNA of the CDR3: TGTGCCAGTAGCGTCGACAGCGCTACCAATCAGCCCCAGCATTTT. Protein sequence: CASSVDSATNQPQHF.

This chain uses TRBV10-2 with TRBJ1-1; unclear D gene. Trimming left V 3 bases short and J 8 bases short, with 10 bases between. The CDR3 loop spans 12 amino acids. In germline, CDR1 is WSHSY, CDR2 SAAADI. The CDR3 reads CASSDAETEAFF. In nucleotides, the CDR3 is TGCGCCAGCAGTGATGCAGAGACAGAAGCTTTCTTT.